These 12 T cell receptor beta chains share one sample of origin, sequenced in a study of cytomegalovirus exposure and HLA in healthy donors. PCR involved 60 Vbeta and 13 Jbeta primers. Method: immunoSEQ multiplex PCR; TCRdb's copy keeps in-frame clones and lacks some. Among 130,000 to 150,000 clones listed, 65% to 85% were seen once. Sequenced: PBMCs. The source of these receptors is a woman aged 40 to 55 in good health and CMV-seropositive.

The chain uses TRBV18 and TRBJ2-3; 11 bases fit TRBD1. Germline trimming cut 4 bases from V and 5 bases from J; bases unmatched to any gene: 5. The CDR3 loop spans 15 amino acids. Germline CDR1 reads KGHSH; CDR2 reads LQKENI. The CDR3, as DNA: TGTGCCAGCTCACTCGGACAGGGGGCGAGAGATACGCAGTATTTT. It codes for CASSLGQGARDTQYF.

This chain connects TRBV6-5 to TRBJ1-1, with TRBD1 matching 9 bases. The CDR3 has 14 amino acids. V gave up 2 bases and J gave up 10 bases; unmatched junction bases: 8. The germline V gene has CDR1 MNHEY and CDR2 SVGAGI. The CDR3 nucleotides read TGTGCCAGCAGTTACGGGACAGGGAATCGGGTAGCTTTCTTT. Its protein product is CASSYGTGNRVAFF.

This clone was detected only once. V gene TRBV5-6 combines with J gene TRBJ2-5; the match to TRBD2 covers 8 bases. The germline gives CDR1 SGHDT, CDR2 YYEEEE. J was trimmed by 4 bases and V by 3 bases; bases with no gene match: 8. The CDR3 totals 15 residues. The CDR3 is CASSSRRGLGETQYF. The CDR3 nucleotides read TGTGCCAGCAGCTCCCGGCGGGGACTAGGAGAGACCCAGTACTTC.

V and J are TRBV18 and TRBJ2-2; 7 positions match TRBD2. CDR3 size: 17 residues. The germline V gene encodes CDR1 KGHSH and CDR2 LQKENI. V dropped 0 bases and J dropped 1; count of bases not matched to a gene: 5. The chain's CDR3 is CASSPPFSGENTGELFF. In DNA form, the CDR3 reads TGTGCCAGCTCACCACCCTTCAGCGGGGAGAACACCGGGGAGCTGTTTTTT. The full variable domain, its missing parts supplied by reference TRBV18 and TRBJ2-2, is NAGVMQNPRHLVRRRGQEARLRCSPMKGHSHVYWYRQLPEEGLKFMVYLQKENIIDESGMPKERFSAEFPKEGPSILRIQQVVRGDSAAYFCASSPPFSGENTGELFFGEGSRLTVL.

CDR3: CASSQMYELLFF. CDR3 nucleotides: TGTGCCAGCAGCCAAATGTACGAACTTCTTTTCTTT. The rearrangement uses TRBV14 and TRBJ1-1; D is uncertain. The CDR3 contains 12 residues. V lost 2 bases to trimming and J lost 13 bases, with 14 bases between them. From germline, CDR1 is SGHDN and CDR2 FVKESK.

This rearrangement joins TRBV28 to TRBJ1-6; D remains ambiguous. Germline CDR1 reads MDHEN; CDR2 reads SYDVKM. The V end lost 1 base, the J end lost 7 bases, and 11 bases lay between the germline ends. The CDR3 runs to 15 residues. The CDR3 is CASSLLGSGNSPLHF. As DNA, the CDR3 is TGTGCCAGCAGTTTATTGGGCAGCGGGAATTCACCCCTCCACTTT.

The V and J genes are TRBV19 and TRBJ1-1, with 8 bases aligning to TRBD1. CDR3 length: 18 amino acids. The germline V gene has CDR1 LNHDA and CDR2 SQIVND (reference sequence). The V gene end was trimmed by 5 bases and the J gene end by 0 bases; junction bases not matched to a gene: 14. The CDR3 bases are TGTGCCAGTAGTCCCCACCCAGGGGGCGCGAGGCTGAACACTGAAGCTTTCTTT. It yields the protein CASSPHPGGARLNTEAFF. The full variable domain, completed using reference TRBV19 and TRBJ1-1, is DGGITQSPKYLFRKEGQNVTLSCEQNLNHDAMYWYRQDPGQGLRLIYYSQIVNDFQKGDIAEGYSVSREKKESFPLTVTSAQKNPTAFYLCASSPHPGGARLNTEAFFGQGTRLTVV.

This clone showed up just once. V and J are TRBV27 and TRBJ2-7, with 7 bases fitting TRBD2. The CDR3 sequence is 15 residues long. The V gene's germline CDR1 is MNHEY and CDR2 SMNVEV (reference sequence). V shed 8 bases and J 2 bases; nucleotides not matched to a gene: 12. The CDR3 region is CASGTIGGITYEQYF. The CDR3, as DNA: TGTGCCAGCGGAACCATCGGGGGGATCACCTACGAGCAGTACTTC.

This rearrangement joins TRBV4-1 to TRBJ2-1; weak D call: TRBD1 (6 bases). Trimming left V 2 bases short and J 9 bases short, with 14 bases between. Germline V gene lookup returns CDR1 MGHRA and CDR2 YSYEKL. This CDR3 contains 14 residues. The CDR3 loop is CASSQIPQGSEQFF. The CDR3 region has the DNA TGCGCCAGCAGCCAAATTCCACAGGGAAGTGAGCAGTTCTTC.

The J gene is TRBJ1-2, the V gene TRBV9; 8 bases agree with TRBD1. V shed 4 bases and J 2 bases; nucleotides not matched to a gene: 4. Germline V gene sequence: CDR1 SGDLS, CDR2 YYNGEE. The CDR3 consists of 14 residues. The CDR3 reads CASSPGQGNYGYTF. The DNA of the CDR3 is TGTGCCAGCAGCCCCGGACAGGGAAACTATGGCTACACCTTC.

This clone appeared a few times. The chain employs TRBV25-1 and TRBJ1-2, with 10 bases aligning to TRBD1. V was pared by 3 bases and J by 7 bases, with 11 bases of the junction left unmatched. CDR3 length equals 16 residues. Germline V gene sequence: CDR1 MGHDK, CDR2 SYGVNS. The CDR3 nucleotides are TGTGCCAGCAGTGACCCGCTTCGGACAGGGGGTATTGGCTACACCTTC. Translation: CASSDPLRTGGIGYTF.

The chain is built from TRBV5-1 and TRBJ1-3; TRBD1 is a possible D gene (5 bases). This CDR3 has 16 amino acids. The V and J ends lost 1 base and 0 bases respectively, with 11 bases between them. The germline CDR1 and CDR2 sequences are SGHRS and YFSETQ. The CDR3 spells CASSLWGRDSGNTIYF. The CDR3 DNA is TGCGCCAGCAGCTTGTGGGGCAGAGACTCTGGAAACACCATATATTTT. Full variable domain (outside the CDR3, taken from reference TRBV5-1 and TRBJ1-3): KAGVTQTPRYLIKTRGQQVTLSCSPISGHRSVSWYQQTPGQGLQFLFEYFSETQRNKGNFPGRFSGRQFSNSRSEMNVSTLELGDSALYLCASSLWGRDSGNTIYFGEGSWLTVV.